Detailed here is one T cell receptor beta chain. The antigen remains unidentified. V lost 1 base to trimming and J lost 0 bases, with 6 bases between them. Germline V gene lookup returns CDR1 KGHSH and CDR2 LQKENI. CDR3 length: 15 amino acids. The sample originates from a study of T cell responses to AZD1222 COVID-19 vaccine. Study-level findings and limits: Repertoire collection took place solely once the T cell response had peaked. Just a handful of people given AZD1222 tested seropositive at baseline.

The repertoire was sequenced with immunoSEQ multiplex PCR; TCRdb's copy has only in-frame clones and lacks some. This table holds more than 100,000 clones, about 93% found once. The TCR sequence derives from an adult in good health. Sequencing used peripheral blood, obtained on day 0 of AZD1222 vaccination. The chain is built from TRBV18 and TRBJ2-2; weak D call: TRBD2 (5 bases). The chain's CDR3 is CASSPQAANTGELFF. CDR3 DNA: TGTGCCAGCTCACCACAAGCGGCGAACACCGGGGAGCTGTTTTTT.